The next 31 T cell receptor beta chains were all read from a single sample in a study of blood T cells in healthy people across ages. PCR was performed a second time for 7 to 11 cycles using a sample-barcoded 5' primer and a J-beta primer mix. Via MiXCR, TCRdb re-called the 5' RACE reads, giving one row per CDR3 protein. Of around 940,000 distinct CDR3 sequences listed, 51% are singletons. Sequenced: blood. These TCRs come from a woman between 55 and 75 years old in good health.

This clonotype was seen only a few times. V and J are TRBV5-1 and TRBJ2-5; weak D call: TRBD2 (5 bases). V gave up 0 bases and J gave up 9 bases, with 15 bases separating them. The CDR3 is 14 residues long. Germline V gene sequence: CDR1 SGHRS, CDR2 YFSETQ. In DNA, the CDR3 is TGCGCCAGCAGCTTGGCAGGAGGTGATGCGGCCCAGTACTTC. This gives the protein CASSLAGGDAAQYF.

J is TRBJ2-5 and V is TRBV20-1; no reliable D call. CDR3 length: 13 residues. Germline V gives CDR1 DFQATT, CDR2 SNEGSKA (reference sequence). V lost 7 bases and J lost 0, with 12 bases in between. In DNA, the CDR3 is TGCAGTGTTGCGGCGCCTTACCAAGAGACCCAGTACTTC. Translating it yields CSVAAPYQETQYF.

The chain is built from TRBV12-3 or TRBV12-4 and TRBJ2-5; D possibly corresponds to TRBD2 (6 bases). The V end was cut by 6 bases, the J end by 11 bases, with 22 bases between. The CDR3 covers 14 residues. The CDR3 DNA reads as TGTGCCAGCAGCTCCGGAGGGCCGCACAATGAGCAGTACTTC. Protein sequence: CASSSGGPHNEQYF.

This clonotype was seen a few times. The CDR3 coding sequence is TGTGCCAGCAGCTTAGCGATAGCGGGACACAATGAGCAGTTCTTC. It encodes CASSLAIAGHNEQFF. The chain uses TRBV7-9 and TRBJ2-1; 8 positions match TRBD2. The J segment lost 5 bases and the V segment lost 0 bases, leaving 3 bases of the junction unmatched. In germline, CDR1 is SEHNR, CDR2 FQNEAQ (reference sequence). The CDR3 is made up of 15 amino acids.

This clonotype was seen a few times. V usage is TRBV5-1 and J usage is TRBJ2-1, with TRBD1 matching over 7 bases. The CDR3 length is 14 residues. V was clipped by 6 bases and J by 4 bases; unmatched bases: 7. CDR1 and CDR2 from the germline V gene are SGHRS and YFSETQ. The CDR3 sequence is CASTPTQGYNEQFF. The DNA of the CDR3 is TGCGCCAGCACCCCGACACAGGGGTACAATGAGCAGTTCTTC.

The chain joins TRBV28 to TRBJ1-5; no clear D gene. Germline values: CDR1 MDHEN, CDR2 SYDVKM. The CDR3 spans 14 residues. Trimming cost V 3 bases and J 8 bases, with 14 bases left between them. The DNA for the CDR3 is TGTGCCAGCAGTTTGGGCGTCCATCATAAGCCCCAGCATTTT. It specifies CASSLGVHHKPQHF. Full variable domain (outside the CDR3, taken from reference TRBV28 and TRBJ1-5): DVKVTQSSRYLVKRTGEKVFLECVQDMDHENMFWYRQDPGLGLRLIYFSYDVKMKEKGDIPEGYSVSREKKERFSLILESASTNQTSMYLCASSLGVHHKPQHFGDGTRLSIL.

The chain employs TRBV11-2 and TRBJ2-3, with 10 bases fitting TRBD2. Looked up from germline, CDR1 is SGHAT and CDR2 is FQNNGV. V trimming: 1 base; J trimming: 6 bases; junction bases outside the gene matches: 4. The CDR3 extends over 15 amino acids. In DNA, the CDR3 is TGTGCCAGCAGCTTAGTTCCGGGACTAGCGGATACGCAGTATTTT. Residues: CASSLVPGLADTQYF. Full variable domain (remainder filled in from reference TRBV11-2 and TRBJ2-3): EAGVAQSPRYKIIEKRQSVAFWCNPISGHATLYWYQQILGQGPKLLIQFQNNGVVDDSQLPKDRFSAERLKGVDSTLKIQPAKLEDSAVYLCASSLVPGLADTQYFGPGTRLTVL.

This clonotype was detected once. V is TRBV12-3 or TRBV12-4 and J is TRBJ1-6; D might be TRBD1 (6 bases). Trimming stripped 7 bases from V and 10 bases from J, with 17 bases between. This CDR3 spans 14 amino acids. CDR3: CASKLRGLSSPLHF. CDR3 bases: TGTGCCAGCAAGCTCAGGGGATTGTCGTCACCCCTCCACTTT.

This clonotype was seen only a few times. The J gene is TRBJ2-1, the V gene TRBV7-2; D gene unclear. Germline V lookup: CDR1 SGHTA, CDR2 FQGNSA. The CDR3 has 15 residues. Trimming stripped 3 bases from V and 1 base from J, with 10 bases between. The chain's CDR3 is CASSFEGNSYNEQFF. The CDR3, as DNA: TGTGCCAGCAGCTTCGAAGGAAATTCCTACAATGAGCAGTTCTTC. Supplemented by reference TRBV7-2 and TRBJ2-1, the full variable domain reads GAGVSQSPSNKVTEKGKDVELRCDPISGHTALYWYRQSLGQGLEFLIYFQGNSAPDKSGLPSDRFSAERTGGSVSTLTIQRTQQEDSAVYLCASSFEGNSYNEQFFGPGTRLTVL.

The chain has TRBV7-2 and TRBJ2-5, with unresolved D. Trimming removed 5 bases from V and 6 bases from J, with 10 bases in between. The V gene's germline CDR1 is SGHTA and CDR2 FQGNSA. The CDR3 consists of 12 residues. DNA of the CDR3: TGTGCCAGCAGCAACAACCCTCAGACCCAGTACTTC. It specifies CASSNNPQTQYF.

The rearrangement links TRBV11-3 to TRBJ2-3; D is undetermined. The V end lost 3 bases, the J end lost 1 base, and 11 bases lay between the germline ends. Germline V lookup: CDR1 SGHNT, CDR2 YENEEA. The CDR3 extends over 15 amino acids. The CDR3 coding sequence is TGTGCCAGCAGCTTCCTAACGGCCGGCACAGATACGCAGTATTTT. Translated: CASSFLTAGTDTQYF.

The V and J genes are TRBV7-8 and TRBJ2-7; D tentatively fits TRBD1 or TRBD2 (6 bases each). Deletions cut 4 bases from V and 4 bases from J, with 17 bases between. CDR1 is SGHVS, CDR2 FQNEAQ, per germline. This CDR3 has 15 amino acids. Here the CDR3 DNA reads TGTGCCAGCAGCTCCCTGGGGGGCCTAGCATACGAGCAGTACTTC. As protein: CASSSLGGLAYEQYF.

This clonotype was seen a few times. The CDR3 here is CASSQERLAGGGAYEQYF. The DNA for the CDR3 is TGCGCCAGCAGCCAAGAAAGACTAGCGGGAGGAGGGGCCTACGAGCAGTACTTC. The V gene is TRBV4-1, the J gene TRBJ2-7, with TRBD2 matching 13 bases. The CDR3 totals 18 residues. Germline CDR1 MGHRA, CDR2 YSYEKL. V dropped 0 bases and J dropped 2; count of bases not matched to a gene: 7.

The rearrangement joins TRBV3-1 to TRBJ2-3, with D perhaps being TRBD1 or TRBD2 (5 bases each). The V and J ends lost 0 bases and 6 bases respectively, with 19 bases between them. CDR1 is LGHDT and CDR2 is YNNKEL in the germline V gene (reference sequence). The CDR3 contains 17 residues. CDR3 in amino acids: CASSQEQGGGTRDTQYF. The CDR3 nucleotides are TGTGCCAGCAGCCAAGAGCAAGGTGGGGGTACACGCGATACGCAGTATTTT.

This chain joins TRBV3-1 and TRBJ2-3; D call uncertain. Per the germline V gene, CDR1 is LGHDT and CDR2 is YNNKEL (reference sequence). The CDR3 contains 13 residues. Between the trimmed V and J ends, which lost 4 bases and 7 bases, there was a span of 12 bases. The CDR3 spells CASSPDLRNTQYF. CDR3 sequence (DNA): TGTGCCAGCAGCCCAGACCTTAGGAATACGCAGTATTTT.

This clonotype has just a few counts. V usage is TRBV3-1 and J usage is TRBJ2-5, with TRBD2 identical over 8 bases. This CDR3 has 14 residues. The V and J ends lost 4 bases and 7 bases, in that order; junction bases with no gene match: 8. The germline gives CDR1 LGHDT, CDR2 YNNKEL (reference sequence). CDR3 loop: CASSPSGLDGTQYF. The CDR3 DNA reads as TGTGCCAGCAGCCCCTCGGGACTAGACGGGACCCAGTACTTC.

This clonotype was seen only a few times. This rearrangement joins TRBV5-1 to TRBJ1-5; D not resolved. The ends were cut back, 0 bases at V and 2 bases at J, with 6 bases in the middle. Germline CDR1 SGHRS, CDR2 YFSETQ. This CDR3 spans 14 amino acids. The CDR3 sequence: CASSLEVGNQPQHF. The CDR3 nucleotides are TGCGCCAGCAGCTTGGAGGTGGGCAATCAGCCCCAGCATTTT.

V gene TRBV5-1 combines with J gene TRBJ2-4; 9 nucleotides align to TRBD2. The J call could be wrong; TRBJ2-7 is a better fit for the DNA end. The length of the CDR3 is 15 residues. CDR1 SGHRS and CDR2 YFSETQ come from the germline V gene. The CDR3 here is CASSPELAGTDEQYF. CDR3 nucleotide sequence: TGCGCCAGCAGCCCTGAGCTAGCGGGGACGGACGAGCAGTACTTC.

The rearrangement joins TRBV6-6 to TRBJ1-2, with 8 bases aligning to TRBD1. CDR3 length: 14 residues. The V segment lost 2 bases and the J segment 6 bases; nucleotides outside the gene matches: 5. Germline CDR1 MNHNY, CDR2 SVGAGI (reference sequence). The CDR3 region is CASSYKDREDGYTF. CDR3 bases: TGTGCCAGCAGTTACAAGGACAGGGAGGATGGCTACACCTTC.

This clonotype was observed a few times. This chain uses TRBV7-2 with TRBJ2-7; D may be TRBD1 (5 bases). There are 14 residues in the CDR3. Germline CDR1 is SGHTA and CDR2 is FQGNSA. Trimming took off 0 bases at V and 0 bases at J, with 6 bases between the two ends. DNA for the CDR3: TGTGCCAGCAGCTTAGCGACAGTCTCCTACGAGCAGTACTTC. Protein sequence: CASSLATVSYEQYF.

V and J are TRBV6-2 or TRBV6-3 and TRBJ2-1, with D possibly matching TRBD1 (6 bases). The CDR3 extends over 14 amino acids. Per germline, CDR1 MNHEY and CDR2 SVGEGT. V gave up 0 bases and J gave up 10 bases, with 13 bases separating them. The CDR3 region is CASSYSTGSYEQFF. Here the CDR3 DNA reads TGTGCCAGCAGTTACTCCACAGGGTCCTACGAGCAGTTCTTC.

This clonotype was seen just once. The chain links TRBV11-3 to TRBJ2-3, with D uncertain. The V gene's germline CDR1 is SGHNT and CDR2 YENEEA. Trimming took 8 bases from V and 0 from J, leaving 12 bases between them. The CDR3 sequence is 14 residues long. The DNA for the CDR3 is TGTGCCAGCGGCCAGATCGGGAGCACAGATACGCAGTATTTT. Its translation: CASGQIGSTDTQYF.

This sequence joins TRBV6-1 and TRBJ2-4, with 7 bases fitting TRBD2. Gene TRBJ2-7 matches the end of the DNA better, so the J call may be wrong. In germline, CDR1 is MNHNS, CDR2 SASEGT. This CDR3 contains 14 residues. The CDR3 spells CASSEPSGGYEQYF. CDR3 in DNA: TGTGCCAGCAGTGAACCTAGCGGAGGGTACGAGCAGTACTTC.

The chain couples TRBV20-1 to TRBJ2-1; possible D gene TRBD1, 6 bases. Trimming cost V 1 base and J 2 bases, with 15 bases left between them. The length of the CDR3 is 16 residues. Germline V gene data show CDR1 as DFQATT and CDR2 as SNEGSKA (reference sequence). This CDR3 reads CSARVSGEGAYNEQFF. Here the CDR3 DNA reads TGCAGTGCTAGAGTCAGCGGTGAGGGGGCCTACAATGAGCAGTTCTTC.

The V call is TRBV7-2, the J call TRBJ2-4; a weak D match, TRBD2 (5 bases). CDR1 SGHTA and CDR2 FQGNSA come from the germline V gene. V was clipped by 5 bases and J by 2 bases, with 13 bases between them. The CDR3 has 15 amino acids. CDR3 sequence reads: CASSGWYGTKNIQYF. The CDR3 DNA sequence: TGTGCCAGCAGCGGATGGTACGGGACCAAAAACATTCAGTACTTC.

The V call is TRBV6-5, the J call TRBJ1-2; D might be TRBD1 (6 bases). This CDR3 spans 14 amino acids. V was pared by 7 bases and J by 2 bases, with 14 bases between. Germline V gene sequence: CDR1 MNHEY, CDR2 SVGAGI. The CDR3 loop reads CASTPGRGNYGYTF. The CDR3 DNA follows: TGTGCCAGCACCCCGGGAAGGGGGAACTATGGCTACACCTTC.

The chain uses TRBV28 and TRBJ1-1, with D perhaps TRBD1 (6 bases). V shed 2 bases and J shed 1 base, with 17 bases lying between them. CDR3 size: 17 residues. In germline, CDR1 is MDHEN, CDR2 SYDVKM. The CDR3 DNA reads as TGTGCCAGCAGTTTACCCCTTAGACAGGACAAGAACACTGAAGCTTTCTTT. This encodes CASSLPLRQDKNTEAFF.

V and J are TRBV12-3 or TRBV12-4 and TRBJ2-1; D is perhaps TRBD2 (6 bases). V dropped 0 bases and J dropped 9 bases, with 12 bases sitting between them. The CDR3 runs to 14 residues. The CDR3 loop is CASSLAGGRAEQFF. As DNA, the CDR3 is TGTGCCAGCAGTTTAGCGGGAGGAAGGGCTGAGCAGTTCTTC.

This clonotype was recorded a few times. The chain employs TRBV9 and TRBJ2-7, with D unclear. Germline V lookup: CDR1 SGDLS, CDR2 YYNGEE. Trimming cost V 0 bases and J 5 bases, with 12 bases left between them. The CDR3 covers 14 residues. The CDR3 bases are TGTGCCAGCAGCGTAGGATCAAGACCGGACGAGCAGTACTTC. Protein sequence: CASSVGSRPDEQYF.

The rearrangement links TRBV19 to TRBJ1-1, with D possibly being TRBD1 (6 bases). Trimming stripped 1 base from V and 7 bases from J, with 13 bases between. CDR3 length: 14 residues. Germline V CDR1 and CDR2: LNHDA, SQIVND (reference sequence). The CDR3 loop is CASSIGGQQGEAFF. The CDR3 bases are TGTGCCAGTAGTATAGGCGGACAGCAAGGTGAAGCTTTCTTT.

V and J are TRBV2 and TRBJ2-4, with 7 nucleotides matching TRBD2. The CDR3 covers 14 residues. Germline V gives CDR1 SNHLY, CDR2 FYNNEI. The V and J ends lost 6 bases and 2 bases, in that order; junction bases with no gene match: 4. In DNA form, the CDR3 reads TGTGCCAGCAGCCGGCGGGAGACCAAAAACATTCAGTACTTC. Amino acids: CASSRRETKNIQYF.